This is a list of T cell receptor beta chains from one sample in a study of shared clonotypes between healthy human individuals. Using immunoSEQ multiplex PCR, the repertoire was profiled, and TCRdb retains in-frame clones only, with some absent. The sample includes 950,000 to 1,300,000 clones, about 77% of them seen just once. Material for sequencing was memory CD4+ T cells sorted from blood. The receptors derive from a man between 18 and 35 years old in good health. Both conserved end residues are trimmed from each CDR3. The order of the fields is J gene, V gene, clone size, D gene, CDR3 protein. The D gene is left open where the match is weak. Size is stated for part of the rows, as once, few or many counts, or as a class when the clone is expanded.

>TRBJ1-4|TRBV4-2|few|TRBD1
ASSQGSPGTANEKLF
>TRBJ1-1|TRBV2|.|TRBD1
ASNFRTGVTEAF
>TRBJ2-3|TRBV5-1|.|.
ASSSNKRDTQY
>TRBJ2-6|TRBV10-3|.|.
AISVDESFLT
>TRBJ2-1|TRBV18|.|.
ASSPPNLIEQF
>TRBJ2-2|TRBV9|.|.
ASSGWPTTNTGELF
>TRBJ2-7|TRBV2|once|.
ASRAAYEQY
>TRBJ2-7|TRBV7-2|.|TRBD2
ASSSTSGLYEQY
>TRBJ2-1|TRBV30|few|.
AWSTGGEQF
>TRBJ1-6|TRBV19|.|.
ASSSRGTSRNSPLH
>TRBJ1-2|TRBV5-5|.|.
ASSSLLGGYT
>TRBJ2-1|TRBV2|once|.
ASSEALMREQF
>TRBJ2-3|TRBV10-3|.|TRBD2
ASGGGSTDTQY
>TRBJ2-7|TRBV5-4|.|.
ASSLGDPPYEQY
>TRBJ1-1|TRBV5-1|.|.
ASSLEGRTEAF
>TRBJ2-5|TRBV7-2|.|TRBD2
ASSPGRARAQETQY
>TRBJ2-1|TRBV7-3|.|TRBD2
ASSLDRGGYNEQF
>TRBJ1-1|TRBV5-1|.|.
ASSLEGSATEAF
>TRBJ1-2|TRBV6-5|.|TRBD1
ASSTGGGYT
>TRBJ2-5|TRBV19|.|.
ASTPGRDSKETQY
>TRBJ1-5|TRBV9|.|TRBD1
ASSPTGQYNQPQH
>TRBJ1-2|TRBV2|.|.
ASKPQATNYGYT
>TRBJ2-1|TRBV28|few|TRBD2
ASRQLAGENEQF
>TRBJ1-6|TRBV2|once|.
ATILTENSPLH
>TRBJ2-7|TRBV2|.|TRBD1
ASTGTGVYEQY
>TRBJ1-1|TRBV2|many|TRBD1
ASTGQGNTEAF
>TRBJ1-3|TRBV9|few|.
ASSVGGGNTIY
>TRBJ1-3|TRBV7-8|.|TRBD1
ASSGTKGTVSGNTIY
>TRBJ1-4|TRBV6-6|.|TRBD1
ASSFGTVREKLF
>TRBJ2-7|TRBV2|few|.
ASSDRLGYEQY
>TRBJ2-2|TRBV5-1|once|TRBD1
ASSLALVAGGLGGELF
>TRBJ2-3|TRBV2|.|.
ASSTGAGVSTDTQY
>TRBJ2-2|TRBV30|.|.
AWSVPPTGELF
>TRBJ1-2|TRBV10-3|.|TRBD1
AIRAQQGAGYGYT
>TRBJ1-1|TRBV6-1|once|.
ASREGGGHPEAF